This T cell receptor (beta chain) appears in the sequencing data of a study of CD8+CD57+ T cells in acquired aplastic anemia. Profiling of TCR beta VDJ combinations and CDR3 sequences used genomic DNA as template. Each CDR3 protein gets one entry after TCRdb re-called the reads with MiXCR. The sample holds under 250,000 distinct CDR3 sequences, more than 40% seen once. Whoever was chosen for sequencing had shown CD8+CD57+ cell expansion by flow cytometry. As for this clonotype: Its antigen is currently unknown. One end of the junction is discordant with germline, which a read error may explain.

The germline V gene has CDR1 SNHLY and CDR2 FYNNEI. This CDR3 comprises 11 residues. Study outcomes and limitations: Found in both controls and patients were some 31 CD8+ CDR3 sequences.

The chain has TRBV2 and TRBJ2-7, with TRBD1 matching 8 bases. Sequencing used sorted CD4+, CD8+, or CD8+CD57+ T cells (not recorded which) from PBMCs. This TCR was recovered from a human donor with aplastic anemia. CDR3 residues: CATRNLTGEDF. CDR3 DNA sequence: TGTGCCACCCGCAATCTGACAGGGGAAGACTTC.